This entry lists 22 T cell receptor beta chains sequenced from one sample in a study of shared clonotypes between healthy human individuals. TCRdb's copy holds only in-frame clones and misses some; the assay was immunoSEQ multiplex PCR. This table has about a million clones, 70% to 85% appearing once. Sequencing used memory CD4+ T cells from PBMCs. The sample's subset: CD45RA-negative fraction. The receptors derive from a man aged 18-30 years in good health. Some clones in this sample may be carry-over from other donors' samples.

The chain is built from TRBV5-4 and TRBJ2-6, with a possible D match to TRBD1 (5 bases). V was shortened by 3 bases and J by 3 bases, with 7 bases between the two germline ends. The CDR3 runs to 14 residues. Germline V gives CDR1 SGHNT, CDR2 YYREEE (reference sequence). CDR3 amino acids: CASSSQGGANVLTF. CDR3 in DNA: TGTGCCAGCAGCTCCCAGGGTGGGGCCAACGTCCTGACTTTC.

This clone was seen a few times. The V and J genes are TRBV11-2 and TRBJ1-1, with D perhaps TRBD1 (5 bases). The germline V and J ends were trimmed by 6 bases and 7 bases, with 12 bases remaining between them. Per germline, CDR1 SGHAT and CDR2 FQNNGV. There are 12 residues in the CDR3. Here the CDR3 reads CASRPGGGEAFF. CDR3 DNA sequence: TGTGCCAGCAGGCCTGGGGGGGGTGAAGCTTTCTTT. The entire variable domain, with the rest obtained from reference TRBV11-2 and TRBJ1-1, is as follows: EAGVAQSPRYKIIEKRQSVAFWCNPISGHATLYWYQQILGQGPKLLIQFQNNGVVDDSQLPKDRFSAERLKGVDSTLKIQPAKLEDSAVYLCASRPGGGEAFFGQGTRLTVV.

The chain links TRBV14 to TRBJ1-2; D gene ambiguous. There are 15 residues in the CDR3. Between the trimmed V and J ends, which lost 0 bases and 6 bases, there was a span of 14 bases. Germline V gives CDR1 SGHDN, CDR2 FVKESK. The CDR3 DNA is TGTGCCAGCAGCCAAGAGTCGTCGGCCTTGGATGGCTACACCTTC. The encoded protein is CASSQESSALDGYTF.

This chain uses TRBV9 with TRBJ2-7; no definite D call. The V and J ends lost 0 bases and 0 bases respectively, with 7 bases between them. Germline loops: CDR1 SGDLS, CDR2 YYNGEE. The CDR3 contains 14 residues. This CDR3 reads CASSVGVPSYEQYF. DNA for the CDR3: TGTGCCAGCAGCGTAGGGGTACCCTCCTACGAGCAGTACTTC. The full variable domain, in which reference TRBV9 and TRBJ2-7 provide the parts outside the CDR3, is DSGVTQTPKHLITATGQRVTLRCSPRSGDLSVYWYQQSLDQGLQFLIQYYNGEERAKGNILERFSAQQFPDLHSELNLSSLELGDSALYFCASSVGVPSYEQYFGPGTRLTVT.

Concerning this clone itself: This sample also contains other DNA sequences that code for the same CDR3. The chain has TRBV7-8 and TRBJ1-1; maybe TRBD1 (5 bases). The CDR3 is 14 amino acids. Germline loops: CDR1 SGHVS, CDR2 FQNEAQ. V was pared by 1 base and J by 2 bases, with 8 bases between. The CDR3 sequence: CASSLVQGNTEAFF. CDR3 in DNA: TGTGCCAGCAGCTTAGTCCAGGGTAACACTGAAGCTTTCTTT. The whole variable domain, remainder taken from reference TRBV7-8 and TRBJ1-1, is GAGVSQSPRYKVAKRGQDVALRCDPISGHVSLFWYQQALGQGPEFLTYFQNEAQLDKSGLPSDRFFAERPEGSVSTLKIQRTQQEDSAVYLCASSLVQGNTEAFFGQGTRLTVV.

The chain carries TRBV5-5 and TRBJ2-7, with 9 bases that match TRBD1. The trim removed 4 bases at V and 4 bases at J, leaving 9 bases unmatched. The CDR3 is made up of 15 amino acids. Germline lookup yields CDR1 SGHKS and CDR2 YYEKEE (reference sequence). The CDR3 nucleotides read TGTGCCAGCAGCCCAAGACAGGGGGACTTATACGAGCAGTACTTC. This gives the protein CASSPRQGDLYEQYF.

The chain uses TRBV5-1 and TRBJ1-2; D is perhaps TRBD1 (6 bases). The CDR3 contains 13 residues. Trimming took 0 bases from V and 8 from J, leaving 11 bases between them. Germline values: CDR1 SGHRS, CDR2 YFSETQ. The CDR3, as DNA: TGCGCCAGCAGCTTGGAGCCCAGGGGAGGCTACACCTTC. This codes for CASSLEPRGGYTF.

This chain links TRBV27 with TRBJ1-4; the D is unclear. CDR1 is MNHEY and CDR2 is SMNVEV in the germline V gene (reference sequence). CDR3 size: 15 residues. Trimming took off 4 bases at V and 0 bases at J, with 9 bases between the two ends. The CDR3 reads CASSSEGATNEKLFF. For the CDR3, the DNA is TGTGCCAGCAGTTCGGAGGGTGCAACTAATGAAAAACTGTTTTTT. The whole variable domain, remainder taken from reference TRBV27 and TRBJ1-4, is EAQVTQNPRYLITVTGKKLTVTCSQNMNHEYMSWYRQDPGLGLRQIYYSMNVEVTDKGDVPEGYKVSRKEKRNFPLILESPSPNQTSLYFCASSSEGATNEKLFFGSGTQLSVL.

The chain carries TRBV5-6 and TRBJ2-3, with D uncertain. CDR1 is SGHDT and CDR2 is YYEEEE in the germline V gene. Trimming removed 1 base at V and 3 bases at J, with 6 bases between. CDR3 length equals 13 residues. The CDR3 sequence: CASSLSPTDTQYF. The CDR3 DNA reads as TGTGCCAGCAGCTTGAGTCCTACAGATACGCAGTATTTT.

This clone was picked up one time. The chain employs TRBV2 and TRBJ2-3; 10 bases map to TRBD2. V lost 5 bases and J lost 5; bases outside the gene matches: 4. The germline gives CDR1 SNHLY, CDR2 FYNNEI. CDR3 length equals 14 residues. The CDR3 nucleotides are TGTGCCAGCAGTCGGATAGCGGGAGGAGATACGCAGTATTTT. It codes for CASSRIAGGDTQYF. The full variable domain, in which reference TRBV2 and TRBJ2-3 provide the parts outside the CDR3, is EPEVTQTPSHQVTQMGQEVILRCVPISNHLYFYWYRQILGQKVEFLVSFYNNEISEKSEIFDDQFSVERPDGSNFTLKIRSTKLEDSAMYFCASSRIAGGDTQYFGPGTRLTVL.

V usage is TRBV28 and J usage is TRBJ2-5; D might be TRBD1 (5 bases). The germline CDR1 and CDR2 sequences are MDHEN and SYDVKM. Trimming removed 5 bases from V and 9 bases from J, with 19 bases in between. The CDR3 extends over 14 amino acids. CDR3 residues: CASSPSDKSKAQYF. In nucleotides, the CDR3 is TGTGCCAGCAGTCCGTCGGACAAATCTAAAGCCCAGTACTTC.

This chain joins TRBV5-4 and TRBJ2-7, with no clear D. CDR3 length equals 15 residues. V lost 2 bases to trimming and J lost 1 base, with 13 bases between them. In germline, CDR1 is SGHNT, CDR2 YYREEE (reference sequence). The CDR3 here is CASSFSISGSYEQYF. The CDR3 DNA reads TGTGCCAGCAGCTTCAGCATATCAGGATCCTACGAGCAGTACTTC.

The V call is TRBV4-2, the J call TRBJ2-3; D possibly corresponds to TRBD2 (6 bases). V dropped 5 bases and J dropped 2 bases, with 17 bases sitting between them. The V gene's germline CDR1 is LGHNA and CDR2 YNFKEQ. The CDR3 length is 16 residues. The CDR3 loop is CASSLGGTSNTDTQYF. The CDR3 nucleotides are TGTGCCAGCAGCTTGGGAGGAACCTCAAACACAGATACGCAGTATTTT.

This chain joins TRBV30 and TRBJ2-7, with 14 bases that match TRBD2. This CDR3 spans 14 amino acids. The germline CDR1 and CDR2 sequences are GTSNPN and SVGIG (reference sequence). Unmatched junction bases numbered 2, after V lost 3 bases and J lost 4 bases. As DNA, the CDR3 is TGTGCCTGGAGCCGGACTAGCGGGAGGTACGAGCAGTACTTC. Protein: CAWSRTSGRYEQYF.

The V gene is TRBV28, the J gene TRBJ1-2; a possible D gene is TRBD1 (6 bases). The CDR3 covers 18 residues. Germline CDR1 reads MDHEN; CDR2 reads SYDVKM. Between the trimmed V and J ends, which lost 6 bases and 2 bases, there was a span of 25 bases. As DNA, the CDR3 is TGTGCCAGCAGATATTCCGGAACACCTAAGCAGGGGAACTATGGCTACACCTTC. It specifies CASRYSGTPKQGNYGYTF.

V is TRBV5-6 and J is TRBJ1-1; a possible D gene is TRBD1 (5 bases). The CDR3 length is 14 residues. V lost 2 bases to trimming and J lost 6 bases, with 14 bases between them. Germline lookup yields CDR1 SGHDT and CDR2 YYEEEE. Here the CDR3 reads CASSFGGVGAEAFF. The CDR3 DNA reads as TGTGCCAGCAGCTTTGGGGGAGTCGGGGCTGAAGCTTTCTTT.

This clone was recorded a few times. Other nucleotide sequences from this sample produce the same CDR3. The CDR3 nucleotides are TGTGCCAGCAGTGGACAGGGGGCGCGACAGCCCCAGCATTTT. Translation gives CASSGQGARQPQHF. The V call is TRBV2, the J call TRBJ1-5, with 10 bases fitting TRBD1. Germline-derived CDR1 and CDR2 are SNHLY and FYNNEI. CDR3 length: 14 amino acids. The V gene end was trimmed by 4 bases and the J gene end by 7 bases; junction bases not matched to a gene: 4. The whole variable domain, remainder taken from reference TRBV2 and TRBJ1-5, is EPEVTQTPSHQVTQMGQEVILRCVPISNHLYFYWYRQILGQKVEFLVSFYNNEISEKSEIFDDQFSVERPDGSNFTLKIRSTKLEDSAMYFCASSGQGARQPQHFGDGTRLSIL.

V and J are TRBV6-5 and TRBJ2-1; the D gene could be TRBD1 or TRBD2 (5 bases each). The CDR3 has 13 amino acids. CDR1 is MNHEY and CDR2 is SVGAGI in the germline V gene. The V and J ends lost 7 bases and 4 bases respectively, with 11 bases between them. The CDR3 region is CASTMGPYNEQFF. The CDR3 nucleotides read TGTGCCAGCACTATGGGACCTTACAATGAGCAGTTCTTC.

Comments on this clone: The sample holds other DNA sequences that translate to the same CDR3. This chain uses TRBV7-2 with TRBJ2-5, with 11 bases fitting TRBD2. The CDR3 runs to 15 residues. CDR1 is SGHTA and CDR2 is FQGNSA in the germline V gene. Trimming at V came to 5 bases and at J to 2 bases, leaving 4 bases not matched to a gene. In DNA form, the CDR3 reads TGTGCCAGCAGCCCGGGACTAGCGGTTCAAGAGACCCAGTACTTC. This translates into CASSPGLAVQETQYF.

J is TRBJ1-4 and V is TRBV29-1, with D tentatively TRBD1 (5 bases). Germline CDR1 SQVTM, CDR2 ANQGSEA. The CDR3 length is 14 residues. Trimming stripped 4 bases from V and 0 bases from J, with 9 bases between. CDR3 sequence reads: CSVAGGATNEKLFF. In DNA form, the CDR3 reads TGCAGCGTTGCGGGGGGGGCAACTAATGAAAAACTGTTTTTT.

This clone was counted once. The chain joins TRBV19 to TRBJ1-4; maybe TRBD1 (6 bases). V dropped 6 bases and J dropped 8 bases, with 19 bases sitting between them. Germline CDR1 and CDR2: LNHDA and SQIVND (reference sequence). The CDR3 consists of 15 residues. CDR3 residues: CASRDNRARWEKLFF. Written as DNA, the CDR3 is TGTGCCAGTAGGGACAACAGGGCGCGGTGGGAAAAACTGTTTTTT.

The V call is TRBV7-7, the J call TRBJ2-5, with 13 nucleotides matching TRBD2. The ends lost 5 bases at V and 3 bases at J; junction bases unmatched: 3. The CDR3 loop spans 15 amino acids. CDR1 and CDR2 (germline): SSHAT, FNYEAQ (reference sequence). The CDR3 loop is CASSIGTSGKETQYF. For the CDR3, the DNA is TGTGCCAGCAGCATCGGGACTAGCGGGAAAGAGACCCAGTACTTC. The full variable domain, with the rest looked up from reference TRBV7-7 and TRBJ2-5, is GAGVSQSPRYKVTKRGQDVTLRCDPISSHATLYWYQQALGQGPEFLTYFNYEAQPDKSGLPSDRFSAERPEGSISTLTIQRTEQRDSAMYRCASSIGTSGKETQYFGPGTRLLVL.